This T cell receptor (beta chain) was identified in a study of metastatic and nonmetastatic thyroid tumors. Study-wide background: Repertoires of blood and of tissue (tumor or nodule) from malignant and benign thyroid patients were compared.

Deletions cut 2 bases from V and 5 bases from J, with 6 bases between. Germline values: CDR1 SGHAT, CDR2 FQNNGV. This CDR3 comprises 12 residues. The entire patient cohort was treatment-naive prior to thyroid surgery. Per the original methods: A papillary thyroid cancer distant-metastasis classifier was built from CDR3 differences across clinicopathological groups. TCRdb reanalyzed the PCR reads via MiXCR. None of the V and J calls come from the authors' own analysis; TCRdb made them. The sample yields roughly 93,000 clones, 10% to 15% seen once. This clone was seen repeatedly, ten times or more. Sequences were obtained from blood. The chain combines TRBV11-2 with TRBJ1-1; D not resolved. This receptor was identified in a female donor with papillary thyroid cancer or a benign thyroid nodule (not recorded which). Some clones in this sample may be carry-over from other donors' samples. The CDR3, as DNA: TGTGCCAGCAGCTTATTGGGGACTGAAGCTTTCTTT. As protein: CASSLLGTEAFF.